The 28 T cell receptor beta chains below all came from one sample that was sequenced in a study of shared clonotypes between healthy human individuals. Clones were sequenced by immunoSEQ multiplex PCR, and TCRdb holds only the in-frame ones, with some missing. The sample carries around 2,000,000 clones, around 96% recorded once. The naive CD8 fraction comprised CD45RO-negative cells positively selected for CCR7 and excluded terminally differentiated effector memory CD45RA+ cells. Sequenced: naive CD8+ T cells sorted from blood. These receptors originate from a man aged 18 to 30 in good health.

V and J are TRBV6-5 and TRBJ2-7; 7 nucleotides align to TRBD2. The CDR3 spans 15 residues. V was pared by 0 bases and J by 3 bases, with 5 bases of the junction left unmatched. Per the germline V gene, CDR1 is MNHEY and CDR2 is SVGAGI. CDR3 DNA: TGTGCCAGCAGTTACTCTCAGGGAGGGCACTACGAGCAGTACTTC. Protein: CASSYSQGGHYEQYF.

About this clone itself: Within the sample, other DNA sequences also encode this same CDR3. The chain joins TRBV19 to TRBJ2-7; D might be TRBD2 (5 bases). The V and J ends lost 2 bases and 2 bases respectively, with 7 bases between them. This CDR3 region has 13 residues. From germline, CDR1 is LNHDA and CDR2 SQIVND (reference sequence). DNA for the CDR3: TGTGCCAGTAGTATAACCGGGACCTACGAGCAGTACTTC. Protein sequence: CASSITGTYEQYF. Drawing the rest from reference TRBV19 and TRBJ2-7, the complete variable domain is DGGITQSPKYLFRKEGQNVTLSCEQNLNHDAMYWYRQDPGQGLRLIYYSQIVNDFQKGDIAEGYSVSREKKESFPLTVTSAQKNPTAFYLCASSITGTYEQYFGPGTRLTVT.

The chain carries TRBV7-9 and TRBJ1-4, with D unclear. Deletions cut 2 bases from V and 8 bases from J, with 12 bases between. Germline V gene sequence: CDR1 SEHNR, CDR2 FQNEAQ (reference sequence). This CDR3 spans 14 amino acids. The CDR3 DNA sequence: TGTGCCAGCAGCTTACCTCCAGACAACGAAAAACTGTTTTTT. As protein: CASSLPPDNEKLFF. Full variable domain (missing parts from reference TRBV7-9 and TRBJ1-4): DTGVSQNPRHKITKRGQNVTFRCDPISEHNRLYWYRQTLGQGPEFLTYFQNEAQLEKSRLLSDRFSAERPKGSFSTLEIQRTEQGDSAMYLCASSLPPDNEKLFFGSGTQLSVL.

V is TRBV5-1 and J is TRBJ2-7; maybe TRBD2 (7 bases). With 4 bases removed from V and 5 bases from J, the gap between germline ends came to 16 bases. From germline, CDR1 is SGHRS and CDR2 YFSETQ. CDR3 size: 14 residues. Here the CDR3 reads CASSPPLGGDEQYF. The CDR3 DNA reads as TGCGCCAGCAGCCCGCCCCTAGGGGGGGACGAGCAGTACTTC.

This rearrangement joins TRBV13 to TRBJ2-3; no definite D call. The V gene lost 4 bases and the J gene lost 2 bases, with 13 bases spanning the gap. CDR3 size: 15 residues. Germline V gives CDR1 PRHDT, CDR2 FYEKMQ (reference sequence). CDR3 amino acids: CASSSWAEDTDTQYF. The CDR3 region has the DNA TGTGCCAGCAGCTCTTGGGCAGAGGACACAGATACGCAGTATTTT.

V usage is TRBV11-2 and J usage is TRBJ2-1, with D perhaps TRBD2 (5 bases). This CDR3 spans 13 amino acids. Germline V gene lookup returns CDR1 SGHAT and CDR2 FQNNGV. V was pared by 5 bases and J by 3 bases, with 8 bases between. In DNA, the CDR3 is TGTGCCAGCAGCCCCCGGGACTACAATGAGCAGTTCTTC. This codes for CASSPRDYNEQFF.

This rearrangement joins TRBV4-1 to TRBJ2-5, with D perhaps TRBD1 (6 bases). CDR1 is MGHRA and CDR2 is YSYEKL in the germline V gene. The CDR3 runs to 15 residues. V dropped 1 base and J dropped 4 bases, with 13 bases sitting between them. The CDR3 loop reads CASSQVGSTGETQYF. The DNA of the CDR3 is TGCGCCAGCAGCCAAGTTGGTTCGACAGGAGAGACCCAGTACTTC.

CDR3 nucleotides: TGCGCCAGCAGCCATCCTCTAGCGGGAATCTACAATGAGCAGTTCTTC. Encoded protein: CASSHPLAGIYNEQFF. The chain uses TRBV4-3 and TRBJ2-1; 9 bases fit TRBD2. The CDR3 covers 16 residues. V lost 3 bases and J lost 3; bases outside the gene matches: 6. The germline gives CDR1 LGHNA, CDR2 YSLEER.

The chain is built from TRBV27 and TRBJ2-5; no clear D gene. The CDR3 runs 15 residues. The V end lost 0 bases, the J end lost 4 bases, and 12 bases lay between the germline ends. The V gene's germline CDR1 is MNHEY and CDR2 SMNVEV (reference sequence). The DNA for the CDR3 is TGTGCCAGCAGTTTATCATCTGGGGTGGTAGAGACCCAGTACTTC. This translates into CASSLSSGVVETQYF.

V gene TRBV7-6 combines with J gene TRBJ2-1, with 7 bases identical to TRBD2. V shed 5 bases and J 4 bases; nucleotides not matched to a gene: 5. Germline V lookup: CDR1 SGHVS, CDR2 FNYEAQ. There are 14 residues in the CDR3. This CDR3 is CASSRAGVYNEQFF. CDR3 in DNA: TGTGCCAGCAGCCGGGCGGGGGTTTACAATGAGCAGTTCTTC.

This clone appeared a single time. J is TRBJ1-1 and V is TRBV10-1; no reliable D call. This CDR3 contains 16 residues. Germline V lookup: CDR1 WNHNN, CDR2 SYGVQD (reference sequence). V was clipped by 6 bases and J by 0 bases, with 17 bases between them. CDR3 region: CASSNRGRDMNTEAFF. Here the CDR3 DNA reads TGCGCCAGCAGCAACAGAGGAAGAGACATGAACACTGAAGCTTTCTTT.

The chain employs TRBV5-4 and TRBJ1-3; 9 nucleotides match TRBD1. The germline gives CDR1 SGHNT, CDR2 YYREEE (reference sequence). The CDR3 extends over 15 amino acids. V shed 0 bases and J 3 bases; nucleotides not matched to a gene: 1. The CDR3 DNA is TGTGCCAGCAGCTTGGGGACAGGGGATGGAAACACCATATATTTT. This gives the protein CASSLGTGDGNTIYF.

This clone came up once. The chain combines TRBV6-6 with TRBJ2-1; 16 bases fit TRBD2. The CDR3 spans 15 residues. CDR1 and CDR2 (germline): MNHNY, SVGAGI (reference sequence). Trimming removed 6 bases from V and 8 bases from J; junction bases left unmatched: 4. The CDR3 protein is CASRGTSGRGDEQFF. Written as DNA, the CDR3 is TGTGCCAGCAGAGGGACTAGCGGGAGGGGGGATGAGCAGTTCTTC.

This chain links TRBV6-5 with TRBJ1-2, with no clear D. Germline-derived CDR1 and CDR2 are MNHEY and SVGAGI. The ends were cut back, 0 bases at V and 4 bases at J, with 15 bases in the middle. The CDR3 runs to 16 residues. In DNA, the CDR3 is TGTGCCAGCAGTTACTCGATCCGGCCAGGCTCCTATGGCTACACCTTC. Translating it yields CASSYSIRPGSYGYTF.

V usage is TRBV27 and J usage is TRBJ1-2; the match to TRBD1 covers 8 bases. Germline V CDR1 and CDR2: MNHEY, SMNVEV (reference sequence). The CDR3 totals 15 residues. V was clipped by 7 bases and J by 4 bases; unmatched bases: 11. In DNA, the CDR3 is TGTGCCAGCAAAAACGGACAGGGAGCCGGCTATGGCTACACCTTC. The encoded protein is CASKNGQGAGYGYTF.

The chain has TRBV4-1 and TRBJ2-5, with TRBD2 matching 7 bases. Trimming removed 1 base from V and 1 base from J; junction bases left unmatched: 9. CDR1 MGHRA and CDR2 YSYEKL come from the germline V gene. The CDR3 is 17 amino acids. The CDR3 protein is CASSQGPSGGFQETQYF. The CDR3 DNA reads TGCGCCAGCAGCCAAGGCCCTAGCGGAGGGTTCCAAGAGACCCAGTACTTC.

CDR3 bases: TGTGCCAGCAGGTGGGAACGGGACAGGGGATATGGCTACACCTTC. Translation: CASRWERDRGYGYTF. The V gene is TRBV6-6, the J gene TRBJ1-2, with 10 bases fitting TRBD1. CDR1 and CDR2 (germline): MNHNY, SVGAGI (reference sequence). There are 15 residues in the CDR3. The V gene end was trimmed by 6 bases and the J gene end by 5 bases; junction bases not matched to a gene: 9.

V gene TRBV10-3 combines with J gene TRBJ2-3, with 8 bases aligning to TRBD1. V lost 5 bases and J lost 1; bases outside the gene matches: 5. Germline V lookup: CDR1 ENHRY, CDR2 SYGVKD. This CDR3 region has 15 residues. CDR3 sequence reads: CAISRTGKRTDTQYF. The CDR3 region has the DNA TGTGCCATCAGTCGGACAGGGAAGCGCACAGATACGCAGTATTTT.

The chain couples TRBV30 to TRBJ2-5; TRBD2 is a possible D gene (6 bases). The CDR3 consists of 13 residues. Germline V CDR1 and CDR2: GTSNPN, SVGIG (reference sequence). V was cut by 4 bases and J by 1 base, with 10 bases left in between. The DNA of the CDR3 is TGTGCCTGGACGGCGGGGTCCCAAGAGACCCAGTACTTC. Translating gives CAWTAGSQETQYF. The whole variable domain, filled in from reference TRBV30 and TRBJ2-5, reads SQTIHQWPATLVQPVGSPLSLECTVEGTSNPNLYWYRQAAGRGLQLLFYSVGIGQISSEVPQNLSASRPQDRQFILSSKKLLLSDSGFYLCAWTAGSQETQYFGPGTRLLVL.

The V gene is TRBV13, the J gene TRBJ2-3; D may be TRBD2 (7 bases). Trimming removed 2 bases at V and 6 bases at J, with 18 bases between. Germline lookup yields CDR1 PRHDT and CDR2 FYEKMQ (reference sequence). This CDR3 contains 16 residues. The CDR3 nucleotides are TGTGCCAGCAGCTTAAGGTGGGGGGGCTTAAGGGATACGCAGTATTTT. Translation gives CASSLRWGGLRDTQYF. The variable domain in full, with the rest retrieved from reference TRBV13 and TRBJ2-3, is AAGVIQSPRHLIKEKRETATLKCYPIPRHDTVYWYQQGPGQDPQFLISFYEKMQSDKGSIPDRFSAQQFSDYHSELNMSSLELGDSALYFCASSLRWGGLRDTQYFGPGTRLTVL.

This sequence joins TRBV7-2 and TRBJ2-7; D perhaps matches TRBD2 (6 bases). The germline V gene encodes CDR1 SGHTA and CDR2 FQGNSA. V gave up 1 base and J gave up 3 bases, with 13 bases separating them. The CDR3 spans 15 residues. In nucleotides, the CDR3 is TGTGCCAGCAGCTTAGGCGGGACCAACATCTACGAGCAGTACTTC. Translation gives CASSLGGTNIYEQYF.

The rearrangement joins TRBV5-6 to TRBJ2-4; D is uncertain. The V end lost 1 base, the J end lost 6 bases, and 17 bases lay between the germline ends. CDR3 length: 16 amino acids. Germline V gives CDR1 SGHDT, CDR2 YYEEEE. Here the CDR3 reads CASSLQVLGGLNIQYF. The DNA for the CDR3 is TGTGCCAGCAGCTTGCAAGTTCTAGGCGGCTTAAACATTCAGTACTTC.

The chain employs TRBV9 and TRBJ2-1; 8 bases align to TRBD2. The CDR3 runs to 13 residues. Germline trimming cut 2 bases from V and 8 bases from J; bases unmatched to any gene: 3. Germline CDR1 reads SGDLS; CDR2 reads YYNGEE. The CDR3 region is CASSVSGNDEQFF. CDR3 DNA: TGTGCCAGCAGCGTTAGCGGGAACGATGAGCAGTTCTTC.

The gene calls are TRBV6-6 and TRBJ2-5; 12 nucleotides match TRBD2. V was clipped by 7 bases and J by 5 bases; unmatched bases: 11. The germline gives CDR1 MNHNY, CDR2 SVGAGI (reference sequence). The CDR3 loop spans 16 amino acids. The CDR3 protein is CASIKASGGAGETQYF. Written as DNA, the CDR3 is TGTGCCAGCATTAAAGCTAGCGGGGGGGCCGGGGAGACCCAGTACTTC.

The rearrangement links TRBV15 to TRBJ2-3, with a possible D match to TRBD2 (5 bases). Germline values: CDR1 LNHNV, CDR2 YYDKDF (reference sequence). The germline V and J ends were trimmed by 0 bases and 1 base, with 5 bases remaining between them. The CDR3 has 14 amino acids. The CDR3 spells CATSRERGTDTQYF. DNA of the CDR3: TGTGCCACCAGCAGAGAGAGGGGCACAGATACGCAGTATTTT.

In regard to this clone: Other DNA sequences of this sample code for an identical CDR3. The rearrangement uses TRBV9 and TRBJ1-1; no definite D call. V was pared by 0 bases and J by 1 base, with 7 bases between. The CDR3 totals 14 residues. The V gene's germline CDR1 is SGDLS and CDR2 YYNGEE. DNA for the CDR3: TGTGCCAGCAGCGTAGAAGGGTCGAACACTGAAGCTTTCTTT. Its protein product is CASSVEGSNTEAFF.

This clone appeared once. Other nucleotide sequences from this sample produce the same CDR3. The chain joins TRBV2 to TRBJ1-5; no reliable D call. The V and J ends lost 6 bases and 1 base respectively, with 4 bases between them. Germline V gene sequence: CDR1 SNHLY, CDR2 FYNNEI. CDR3 size: 12 residues. The CDR3 region has the DNA TGTGCCAGCAGGGGCAGCAATCAGCCCCAGCATTTT. It codes for CASRGSNQPQHF.

The chain joins TRBV30 to TRBJ1-4; 7 nucleotides match TRBD1. The CDR3 covers 13 residues. Germline lookup yields CDR1 GTSNPN and CDR2 SVGIG (reference sequence). Unmatched junction bases numbered 7, after V lost 2 bases and J lost 10 bases. The CDR3 DNA reads as TGTGCCTGGAGTTTCCAGGGGGACGGAAAACTGTTTTTT. Translated, it gives CAWSFQGDGKLFF.